This T cell receptor beta chain was found in a study of T cell responses to AZD1222 COVID-19 vaccine. Notes on the study in general: Donors were mostly white British, more females; clonal diversity possibly underestimated. Of the AZD1222 recipients, only five to seven were seropositive at baseline.

The V gene's germline CDR1 is SNHLY and CDR2 FYNNEI. This CDR3 comprises 13 residues. Trimming pared 7 bases from V and 1 base from J, leaving 10 bases between. Of note for this clone: Its matching antigen is unknown.

This table comes from immunoSEQ multiplex PCR, and its TCRdb copy is limited to in-frame clones, with some not included. The sample carries some 130,000 clones, roughly 89% recorded once. The rearrangement uses TRBV2 and TRBJ1-1; weak D call: TRBD1 (5 bases). The specimen was peripheral blood, collected on day 0 of AZD1222 vaccination. This TCR was recovered from an adult in good health. CDR3 DNA: TGTGCCAGCACCACCGACAGGAACACTGAAGCTTTCTTT. Translation: CASTTDRNTEAFF. The variable domain in full, with the rest retrieved from reference TRBV2 and TRBJ1-1, is EPEVTQTPSHQVTQMGQEVILRCVPISNHLYFYWYRQILGQKVEFLVSFYNNEISEKSEIFDDQFSVERPDGSNFTLKIRSTKLEDSAMYFCASTTDRNTEAFFGQGTRLTVV.